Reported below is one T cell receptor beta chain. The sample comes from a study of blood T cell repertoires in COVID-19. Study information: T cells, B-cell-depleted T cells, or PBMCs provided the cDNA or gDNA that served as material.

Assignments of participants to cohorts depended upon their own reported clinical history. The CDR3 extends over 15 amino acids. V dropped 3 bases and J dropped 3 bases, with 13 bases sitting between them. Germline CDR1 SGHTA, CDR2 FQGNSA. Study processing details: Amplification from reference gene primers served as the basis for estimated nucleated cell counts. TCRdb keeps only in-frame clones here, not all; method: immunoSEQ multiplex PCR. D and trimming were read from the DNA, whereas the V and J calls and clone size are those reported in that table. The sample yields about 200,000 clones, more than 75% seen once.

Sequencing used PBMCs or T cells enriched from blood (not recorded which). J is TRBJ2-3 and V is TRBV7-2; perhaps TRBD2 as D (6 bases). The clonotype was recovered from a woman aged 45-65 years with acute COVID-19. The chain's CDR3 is CASSFRPEGTDTQYF. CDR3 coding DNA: TGTGCCAGCAGCTTCCGACCGGAGGGGACAGATACGCAGTATTTT.